A selection of T cell receptor beta chains follows, all from one sample in a study of cytomegalovirus exposure and HLA in healthy donors. Some clones are missing from TCRdb's copy, which holds only in-frame ones; the method was immunoSEQ multiplex PCR. The sample contains more than 60,000 clones, 74% of which appear only once. The sample consisted of PBMCs. These TCRs come from a man between 35 and 55 years old in good health and CMV-seropositive. The CDR3 runs from the conserved cysteine through the conserved F or W. The order of the fields is V gene, J gene, CDR3 protein.

TRBV5-1,TRBJ2-2,CASSLDRTSGRLNTGELFF
TRBV6-1,TRBJ1-5,CASGTVTDHQPQHF
TRBV7-2,TRBJ2-2,CASSSRPAGGELFF
TRBV15,TRBJ2-5,CATSNRQRGLETQYF
TRBV5-4,TRBJ1-1,CASSLAVVNTEAFF
TRBV5-4,TRBJ2-3,CASSARVDSGVSDTQYF
TRBV19,TRBJ2-7,CASMDRGRYEQYF
TRBV13,TRBJ2-3,CASSLRGTTDTQYF
TRBV5-1,TRBJ2-1,CASSLEAAGTPLGNEQFF
TRBV5-1,TRBJ1-6,CASSLGQGISPLHF
TRBV7-2,TRBJ2-7,CASSLDRGPLYEQYF
TRBV5-5,TRBJ2-1,CASSSTREQFF
TRBV4-1,TRBJ2-1,CASSQDSGINEQFF
TRBV5-8,TRBJ1-1,CASSLPPTGSTEAFF
TRBV6-5,TRBJ1-2,CASSYWGGQDYGYTF
TRBV19,TRBJ2-7,CASSIDGTSGLRSF
TRBV10-3,TRBJ2-2,CAISDVKEGNTGELFF
TRBV2,TRBJ2-2,CASRASGGAFGELFF
TRBV19,TRBJ2-3,CASSIGGPGGADTQYF
TRBV10-3,TRBJ1-5,CAISGTENQPQHF
TRBV5-6,TRBJ2-7,CASSIGTEYEQYF
TRBV6-5,TRBJ1-1,CASRTLTPNTEAFF
TRBV19,TRBJ1-5,CASRQGYGNQPQHF
TRBV7-2,TRBJ1-5,CASIQLLAHQPQHF
TRBV5-8,TRBJ1-5,CASSLRDFTSNQPQHF
TRBV5-1,TRBJ2-3,CASSPGQGLSTDTQYF
TRBV29-1,TRBJ1-1,CSVQEQGAGAEAFF
TRBV9,TRBJ1-2,CASSVVAGGGYGYTF
TRBV7-2,TRBJ2-3,CASSLSLAGDTQYF
TRBV11-2,TRBJ2-7,CASSYELAGYEQYF
TRBV7-2,TRBJ2-5,CASSSQGRTSGGAETQYF
TRBV5-1,TRBJ2-7,CASNMGTGSHEQYF
TRBV27,TRBJ2-3,CASSTRQGLPDTQYF
TRBV10-3,TRBJ2-2,CATRPTGLPDTGELFF
TRBV9,TRBJ1-1,CASSDQGHHFMNTEAFF
TRBV6-1,TRBJ1-3,CASSREAGNTIYF
TRBV19,TRBJ1-1,CASSMTGGNTEAFF
TRBV5-5,TRBJ2-5,CASREAGLALQETQYF
TRBV9,TRBJ1-4,CASSAQGNQEKLFF